This paragraph reports one TCR beta chain. Its antigen is undetermined. Patients counted as stable if ophthalmopathy did not develop within 18 months. Fresh 10 ml peripheral blood yielded PBMCs. The data were obtained in a study of T cells in Graves' hyperthyroidism and ophthalmopathy. Study-level results: Among clonotypes expanded in thyroid above 0.001, most were also found in blood. With a median lead of around 6.7 months before onset, the model predicted ophthalmopathy.

Amplified TCR beta CDR3 regions derived from RNA transcripts. With the HTBI primer set, the TCR CDR3 went through a first round of RT-PCR. MiXCR, run by TCRdb on the multiplex PCR reads, gives a single entry per CDR3 protein. The sample lists 300,000 to 450,000 distinct CDR3 sequences, 25% occurring once. This CDR3 has 11 residues. V lost 5 bases and J 4 bases, leaving 7 bases between the germline ends. The germline gives CDR1 DFQATT, CDR2 SNEGSKA (reference sequence). The sequence was obtained from a man aged 50 to 59 with Graves' hyperthyroidism. The sequenced sample consisted of blood. The V gene is TRBV20-1, the J gene TRBJ2-3; D is unresolved. CDR3: CSADFSDTQYF. Written as DNA, the CDR3 is TGCAGTGCTGACTTTTCAGATACGCAGTATTTT.